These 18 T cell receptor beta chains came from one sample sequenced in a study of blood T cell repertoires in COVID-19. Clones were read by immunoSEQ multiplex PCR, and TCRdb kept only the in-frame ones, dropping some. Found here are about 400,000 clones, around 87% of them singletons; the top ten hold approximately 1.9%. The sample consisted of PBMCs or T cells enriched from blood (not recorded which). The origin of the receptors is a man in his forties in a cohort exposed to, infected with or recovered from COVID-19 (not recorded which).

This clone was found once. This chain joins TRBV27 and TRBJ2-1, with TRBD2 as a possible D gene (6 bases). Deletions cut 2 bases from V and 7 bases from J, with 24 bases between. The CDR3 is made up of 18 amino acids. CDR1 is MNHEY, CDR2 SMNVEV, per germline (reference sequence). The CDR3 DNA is TGTGCCAGCAGTTTACGGCAGGACAATTCTCCTGCGGGGAATGAGCAGTTCTTC. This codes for CASSLRQDNSPAGNEQFF.

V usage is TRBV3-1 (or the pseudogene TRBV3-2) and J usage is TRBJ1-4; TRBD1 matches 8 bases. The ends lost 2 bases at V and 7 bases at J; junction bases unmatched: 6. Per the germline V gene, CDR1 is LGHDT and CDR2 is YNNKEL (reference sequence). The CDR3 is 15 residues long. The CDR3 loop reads CASSQTTGGIEKLFF. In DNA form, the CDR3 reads TGTGCCAGCAGCCAAACAACAGGGGGGATTGAAAAACTGTTTTTT.

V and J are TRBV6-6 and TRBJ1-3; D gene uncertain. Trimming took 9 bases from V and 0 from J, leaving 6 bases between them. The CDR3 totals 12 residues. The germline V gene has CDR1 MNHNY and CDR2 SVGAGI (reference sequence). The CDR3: CASSGSGNTIYF. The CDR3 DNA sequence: TGTGCCAGTTCAGGCTCTGGAAACACCATATATTTT.

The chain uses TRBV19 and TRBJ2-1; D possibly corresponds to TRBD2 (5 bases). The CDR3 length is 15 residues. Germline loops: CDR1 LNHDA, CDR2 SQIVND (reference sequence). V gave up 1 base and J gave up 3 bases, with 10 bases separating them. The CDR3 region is CASSIGLPNYNEQFF. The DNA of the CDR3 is TGTGCCAGTAGTATAGGACTACCAAACTACAATGAGCAGTTCTTC.

The chain's CDR3 is CASSHGLAGGINIQYF. The CDR3 DNA reads TGCGCCAGCAGCCATGGACTAGCGGGAGGTATCAACATTCAGTACTTC. The chain has TRBV4-1 and TRBJ2-4; TRBD2 agrees at 14 bases. The V gene's germline CDR1 is MGHRA and CDR2 YSYEKL. This CDR3 region has 16 residues. V dropped 3 bases and J dropped 7; count of bases not matched to a gene: 5.

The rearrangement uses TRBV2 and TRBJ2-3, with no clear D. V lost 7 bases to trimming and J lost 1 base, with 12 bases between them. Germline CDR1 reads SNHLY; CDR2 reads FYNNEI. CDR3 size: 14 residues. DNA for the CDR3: TGTGCCAGCACTACTTACCGGGGCACAGATACGCAGTATTTT. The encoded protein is CASTTYRGTDTQYF.

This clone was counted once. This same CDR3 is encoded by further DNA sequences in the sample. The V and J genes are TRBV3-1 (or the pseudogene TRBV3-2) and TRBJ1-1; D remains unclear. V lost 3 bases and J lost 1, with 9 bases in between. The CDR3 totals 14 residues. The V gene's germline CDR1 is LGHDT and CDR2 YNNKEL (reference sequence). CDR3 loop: CASSHAGRNTEAFF. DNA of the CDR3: TGTGCCAGCAGCCACGCTGGCAGGAACACTGAAGCTTTCTTT.

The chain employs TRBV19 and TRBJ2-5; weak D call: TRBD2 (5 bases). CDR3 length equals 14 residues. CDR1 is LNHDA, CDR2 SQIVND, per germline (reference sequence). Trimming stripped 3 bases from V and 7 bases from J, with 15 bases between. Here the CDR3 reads CASSISGGEGTQYF. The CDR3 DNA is TGTGCCAGTAGTATTTCAGGTGGTGAGGGGACCCAGTACTTC.

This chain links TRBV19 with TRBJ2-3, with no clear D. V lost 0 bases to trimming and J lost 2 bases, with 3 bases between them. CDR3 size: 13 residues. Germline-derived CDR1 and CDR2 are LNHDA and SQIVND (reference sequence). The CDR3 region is CASSIDYTDTQYF. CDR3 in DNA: TGTGCCAGTAGTATAGACTACACAGATACGCAGTATTTT.

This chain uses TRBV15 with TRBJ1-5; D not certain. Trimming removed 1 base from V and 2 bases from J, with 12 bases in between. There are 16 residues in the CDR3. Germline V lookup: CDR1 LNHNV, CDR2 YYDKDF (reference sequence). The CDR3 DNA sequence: TGTGCCACCAGCAGAGGAAGCGGGATCGGCAATCAGCCCCAGCATTTT. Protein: CATSRGSGIGNQPQHF.

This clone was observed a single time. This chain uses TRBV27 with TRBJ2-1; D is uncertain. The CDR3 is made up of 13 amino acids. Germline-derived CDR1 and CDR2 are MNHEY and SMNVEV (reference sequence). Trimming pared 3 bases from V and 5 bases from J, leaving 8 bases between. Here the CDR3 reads CASSFVGHNEQFF. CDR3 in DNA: TGTGCCAGCAGTTTTGTTGGGCACAATGAGCAGTTCTTC.

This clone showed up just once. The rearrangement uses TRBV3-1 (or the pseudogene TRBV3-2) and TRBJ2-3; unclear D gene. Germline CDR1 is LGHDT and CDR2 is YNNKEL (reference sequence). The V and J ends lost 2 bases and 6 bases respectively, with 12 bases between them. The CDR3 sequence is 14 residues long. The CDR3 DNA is TGTGCCAGCAGCCAAAAAAGCCCGATCGATACGCAGTATTTT. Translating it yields CASSQKSPIDTQYF.

The CDR3 loop reads CASSQNPSVGSEQFF. The CDR3, as DNA: TGTGCCAGCAGCCAAAACCCTTCAGTGGGGAGTGAGCAGTTCTTC. The chain has TRBV3-1 (or the pseudogene TRBV3-2) and TRBJ2-1, with D possibly matching TRBD2 (5 bases). CDR1 is LGHDT, CDR2 YNNKEL, per germline (reference sequence). V dropped 2 bases and J dropped 9 bases, with 17 bases sitting between them. The CDR3 extends over 15 amino acids.

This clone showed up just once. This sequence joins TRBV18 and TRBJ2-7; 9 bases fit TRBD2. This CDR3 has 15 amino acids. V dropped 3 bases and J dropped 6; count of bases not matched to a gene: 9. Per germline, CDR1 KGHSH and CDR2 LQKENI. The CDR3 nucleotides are TGTGCCAGCTCACCGGTGCTAGCGGGGTCCCTCGAGCAGTACTTC. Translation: CASSPVLAGSLEQYF. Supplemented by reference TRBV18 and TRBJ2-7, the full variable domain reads NAGVMQNPRHLVRRRGQEARLRCSPMKGHSHVYWYRQLPEEGLKFMVYLQKENIIDESGMPKERFSAEFPKEGPSILRIQQVVRGDSAAYFCASSPVLAGSLEQYFGPGTRLTVT.

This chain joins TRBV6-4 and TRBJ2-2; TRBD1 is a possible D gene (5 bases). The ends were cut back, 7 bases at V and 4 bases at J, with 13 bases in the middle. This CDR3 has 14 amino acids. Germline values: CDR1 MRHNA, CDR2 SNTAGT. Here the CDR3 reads CASKRQIGTGELFF. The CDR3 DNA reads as TGTGCCAGCAAAAGACAGATCGGCACCGGGGAGCTGTTTTTT.

CDR3 amino acids: CASSADRGDTEAFF. The CDR3 DNA is TGTGCCAGTAGCGCGGACAGGGGAGACACTGAAGCTTTCTTT. This chain joins TRBV19 and TRBJ1-1; 9 bases are a match to TRBD1. The V segment lost 6 bases and the J segment 3 bases; nucleotides outside the gene matches: 5. Germline loops: CDR1 LNHDA, CDR2 SQIVND (reference sequence). This CDR3 has 14 amino acids.

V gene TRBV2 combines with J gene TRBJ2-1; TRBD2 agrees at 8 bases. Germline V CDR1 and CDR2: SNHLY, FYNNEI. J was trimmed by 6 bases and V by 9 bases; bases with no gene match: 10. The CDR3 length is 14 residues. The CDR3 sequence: CARSSGLVSNEQFF. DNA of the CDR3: TGTGCCAGATCTTCGGGACTAGTTAGCAATGAGCAGTTCTTC.

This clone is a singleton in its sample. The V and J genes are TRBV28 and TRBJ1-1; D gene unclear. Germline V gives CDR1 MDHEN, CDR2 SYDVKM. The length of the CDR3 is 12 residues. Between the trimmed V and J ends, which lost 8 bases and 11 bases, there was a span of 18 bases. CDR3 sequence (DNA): TGTGCCAGCTTCCCCCGGGTCGGGGTGGCTTTCTTT. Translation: CASFPRVGVAFF. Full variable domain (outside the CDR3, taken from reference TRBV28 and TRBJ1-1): DVKVTQSSRYLVKRTGEKVFLECVQDMDHENMFWYRQDPGLGLRLIYFSYDVKMKEKGDIPEGYSVSREKKERFSLILESASTNQTSMYLCASFPRVGVAFFGQGTRLTVV.